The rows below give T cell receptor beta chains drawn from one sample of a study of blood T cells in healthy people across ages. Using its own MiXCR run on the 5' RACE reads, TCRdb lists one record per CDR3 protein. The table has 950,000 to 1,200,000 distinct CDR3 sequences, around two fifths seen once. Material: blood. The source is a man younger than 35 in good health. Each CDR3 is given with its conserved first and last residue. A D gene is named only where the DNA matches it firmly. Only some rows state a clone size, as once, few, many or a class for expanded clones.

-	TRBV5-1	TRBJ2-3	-	TGCGCCAGCAGTTCAAACCCCGTTGCTGATACGCAGTATTTT	CASSSNPVADTQYF
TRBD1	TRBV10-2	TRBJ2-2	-	TGCGCCAGCAGCGGGACAGGGGGCGTGGGGGAACTGTTTTTT	CASSGTGGVGELFF
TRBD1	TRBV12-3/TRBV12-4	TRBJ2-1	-	TGTGCCAGCAGACCGGGACAGGGGGGCTACAATGAGCAGTTCTTC	CASRPGQGGYNEQFF
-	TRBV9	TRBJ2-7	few	TGTGCCAGCAGCGCTGGACCGAGATACGAGCAGTACTTC	CASSAGPRYEQYF
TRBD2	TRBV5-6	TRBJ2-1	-	TGTGCCAGCAGCTTGCCGAGGGCGGGGGGGTTCCCCTACAATGAGCAGTTCTTC	CASSLPRAGGFPYNEQFF
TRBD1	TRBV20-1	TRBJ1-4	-	TGCAGTGCTGCTCCCAAATACAGGGGGGCTAATGAAAAACTGTTTTTT	CSAAPKYRGANEKLFF
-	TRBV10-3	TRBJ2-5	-	TGTGCCATCAGTGAGTCTCTAGAGATAGAGACCCAGTACTTC	CAISESLEIETQYF
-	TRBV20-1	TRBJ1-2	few	TGCAGTGCTAGAGATGATGGGGTTGAGGGGTACACCTTC	CSARDDGVEGYTF
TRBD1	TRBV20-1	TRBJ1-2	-	TGCAGTGCTACCCCTGTATCAGGGGGCTCAGGTGGCTACACCTTC	CSATPVSGGSGGYTF
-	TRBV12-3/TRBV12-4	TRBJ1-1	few	TGTGCCAGCAGTTTAGCGGATAACTCTGAAGCTTTCTTT	CASSLADNSEAFF
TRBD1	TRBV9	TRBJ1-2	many	TGTGCCACCACAGGGGACTATGGCTACACCTTC	CATTGDYGYTF
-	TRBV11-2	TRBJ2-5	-	TGTGCCAGCAACCCCGCGAGTGGGGCGATCCAAGAGACCCAGTACTTC	CASNPASGAIQETQYF
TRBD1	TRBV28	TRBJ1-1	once	TGTGCCGCCCCAGGGGGACGGGACACTGAAGCTTTCTTT	CAAPGGRDTEAFF
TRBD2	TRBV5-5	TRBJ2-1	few	TGTGCCAGCAGCTTGGCTGCGGGGGGTGATGAGCAGTTCTTC	CASSLAAGGDEQFF
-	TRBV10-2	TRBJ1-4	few	TGCGCCAGCAGTGAGTCGGTAGGAAATGAAAAACTGTTTTTT	CASSESVGNEKLFF
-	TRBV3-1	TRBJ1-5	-	TGTGCCAGCGGCCCTACATCGTTATATCAGCCCCAGCATTTT	CASGPTSLYQPQHF
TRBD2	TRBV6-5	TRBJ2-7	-	TGTGCCAGCAGCGGCGGGGGGCATGTGGGCGAGCAGTACTTC	CASSGGGHVGEQYF
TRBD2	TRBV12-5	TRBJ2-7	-	TGTGCTAGTGCCGCTCCGGGGGGGAGGCAGACCTACGAGCAGTACTTC	CASAAPGGRQTYEQYF
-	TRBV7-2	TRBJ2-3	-	TGTGCCAGCAGCTTAAATAACGAAGATACGCAGTATTTT	CASSLNNEDTQYF
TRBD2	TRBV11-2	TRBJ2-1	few	TGTGCCAGCAGCCCTAGCGGGGGAAAATTAAGCTCCTACAATGAGCAGTTCTTC	CASSPSGGKLSSYNEQFF
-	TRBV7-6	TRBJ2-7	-	TGTGCCAGCAGCCCAGATGGGTACATCCCAAACTCCTACGAGCAGTACTTC	CASSPDGYIPNSYEQYF
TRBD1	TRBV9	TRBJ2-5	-	TGTGCCAGCAGCGTAGCCGACAGGGTATACAATGAGCAGTACTTC	CASSVADRVYNEQYF
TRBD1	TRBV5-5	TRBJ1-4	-	TGTGCCAGCAGCTTGCGCGGACAGGGAAAGGAAAAACTGTTTTTT	CASSLRGQGKEKLFF
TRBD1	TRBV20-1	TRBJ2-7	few	TGCAGTGCTAGAGGTGATAAGGGACAGGGGGCGCATTATTTCCCGAGCTCCTACGAGCAGTACTTC	CSARGDKGQGAHYFPSSYEQYF
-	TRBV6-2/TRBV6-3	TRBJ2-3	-	TGTGCCGGCAGCCGCCGGGACACAGATACGCAGTATTTT	CAGSRRDTDTQYF
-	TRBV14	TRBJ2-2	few	TGTGCCAGCAGCCAAGATCGGAACGGGGAGCTGTTTTTT	CASSQDRNGELFF
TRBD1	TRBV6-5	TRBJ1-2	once	TGTGCCAGCACCCTAAAGGAGGGGGCTTATGGCTACACCTTC	CASTLKEGAYGYTF
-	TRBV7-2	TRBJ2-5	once	TGTGCCAGCAGCTTCACCATGGGAGGAGAAGGGACCCAGTACTTC	CASSFTMGGEGTQYF
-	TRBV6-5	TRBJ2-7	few	TGTGCCAGCAGTTACAGGAAGGGGCGGGAGCAGTACTTC	CASSYRKGREQYF
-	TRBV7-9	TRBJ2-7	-	TGTGCCAGCAGCTGGGACCGGGAGCGGAACGAGCAGTACTTC	CASSWDRERNEQYF
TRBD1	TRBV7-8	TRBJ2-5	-	TGTGCCAGCAGCCCCCCAACAGGGGTACCCCAGTACTTC	CASSPPTGVPQYF
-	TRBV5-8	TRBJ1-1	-	TGTGCCAGCAGCTTTCGATTCAGAGACGGGAACACTGAAGCTTTCTTT	CASSFRFRDGNTEAFF
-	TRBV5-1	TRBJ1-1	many	TGCGCCAGCAGCCCGAGGACAGAGAGCACTGAAGCTTTCTTT	CASSPRTESTEAFF
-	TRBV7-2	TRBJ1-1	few	TGTGCCAGCAGCTTCCGGGCCGCTCCTCAGAACACTGAAGCTTTCTTT	CASSFRAAPQNTEAFF
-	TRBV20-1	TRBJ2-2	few	TGCAGTGCTAGAGATCCGGGGCGGAGGAACACCGGGGAGCTGTTTTTT	CSARDPGRRNTGELFF
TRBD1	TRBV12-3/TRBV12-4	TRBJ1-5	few	TGTGCCAGCAGTTTGGTGTTTGGGACAGGGGTCAATCAGCCCCAGCATTTT	CASSLVFGTGVNQPQHF
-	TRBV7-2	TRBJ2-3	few	TGTGCCAGCAGCTCAGCATACACAGATACGCAGTATTTT	CASSSAYTDTQYF
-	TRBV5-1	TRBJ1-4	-	TGCGCCAGCAGCCTGAGTTTGCAGGACGATAATGAAAAACTGTTTTTT	CASSLSLQDDNEKLFF
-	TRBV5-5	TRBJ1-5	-	TGTGCCAGCAGCTTGCTGGACAGCTACAATCAGCCCCAGCATTTT	CASSLLDSYNQPQHF
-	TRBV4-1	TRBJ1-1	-	TGCGCCAGCAGCCAGGACCCGGAGACTGAAGCTTTCTTT	CASSQDPETEAFF
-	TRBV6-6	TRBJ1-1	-	TGTGCCAGCAGTTACGGTTGGGGCGGGTATGGGACCTTTGAAGCTTTCTTT	CASSYGWGGYGTFEAFF
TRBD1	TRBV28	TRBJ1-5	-	TGTGCCAGCAGTTTCGTACCGGGACAGGGAGCGCGGCGCAATCAGCCCCAGCATTTT	CASSFVPGQGARRNQPQHF
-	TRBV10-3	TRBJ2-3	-	TGTGCCATCACGGAGGGGTTGGGCGCAGATACGCAGTATTTT	CAITEGLGADTQYF
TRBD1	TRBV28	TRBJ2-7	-	TGTGCCAGCACCGTGGGGGGACAGGGGTCCTACAATGAGCAGTACTTC	CASTVGGQGSYNEQYF
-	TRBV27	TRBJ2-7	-	TGTGCCAGCAGTGCTGCCGGCCGTTACGAGCAGTACTTC	CASSAAGRYEQYF
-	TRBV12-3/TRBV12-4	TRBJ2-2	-	TGTGCCAGCAGGGGTATGGCGAACACCGGGGAGCTGTTTTTT	CASRGMANTGELFF
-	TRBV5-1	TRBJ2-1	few	TGCGCCAGCAGCGCATTGCTTGAAGCCGGGGACAATGAGCAGTTCTTC	CASSALLEAGDNEQFF
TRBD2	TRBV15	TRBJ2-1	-	TGTGCCACCAGCAGCAGGAGCGGGGGAAATTACAGTGAGCAGTTCTTC	CATSSRSGGNYSEQFF
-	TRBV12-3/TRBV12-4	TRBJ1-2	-	TGTGCCAGCAGTTTGTCCAGGGTATATGGCTACACCTTC	CASSLSRVYGYTF
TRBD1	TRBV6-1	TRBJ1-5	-	TGTGCCAGCACACTTGGGACAGCCGGGTATAGCAATCAGCCCCAGCATTTT	CASTLGTAGYSNQPQHF
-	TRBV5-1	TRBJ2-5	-	TGCGCCAGCAGCCCAACACTACCCCAAGGAGAGACCCAGTACTTC	CASSPTLPQGETQYF
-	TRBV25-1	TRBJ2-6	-	TGTGCCAGCGGTGCCATGACAGGTGGCTCTCTGGGGCACTCTGGGGCCAACGTCCTGACTTTC	CASGAMTGGSLGHSGANVLTF